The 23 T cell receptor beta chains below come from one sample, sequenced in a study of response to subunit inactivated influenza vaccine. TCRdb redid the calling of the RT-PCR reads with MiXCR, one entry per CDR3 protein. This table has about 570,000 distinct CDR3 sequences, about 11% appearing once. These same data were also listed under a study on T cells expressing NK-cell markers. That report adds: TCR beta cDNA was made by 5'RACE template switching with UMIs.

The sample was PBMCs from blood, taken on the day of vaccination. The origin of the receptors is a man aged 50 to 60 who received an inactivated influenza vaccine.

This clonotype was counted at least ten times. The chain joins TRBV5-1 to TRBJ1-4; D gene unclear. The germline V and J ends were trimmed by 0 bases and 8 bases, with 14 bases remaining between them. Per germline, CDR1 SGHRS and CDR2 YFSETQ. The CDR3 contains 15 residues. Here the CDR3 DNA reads TGCGCCAGCAGCTTGGGCGGCTCTGGAGGGGAAAAACTGTTTTTT. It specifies CASSLGGSGGEKLFF.

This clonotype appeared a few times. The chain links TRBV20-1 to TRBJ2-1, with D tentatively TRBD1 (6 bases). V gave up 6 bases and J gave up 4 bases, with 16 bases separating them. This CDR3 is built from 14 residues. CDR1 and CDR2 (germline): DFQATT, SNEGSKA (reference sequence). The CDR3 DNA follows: TGCAGTGCAAAGAGGGGGACCGGGTACAATGAGCAGTTCTTC. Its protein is CSAKRGTGYNEQFF.

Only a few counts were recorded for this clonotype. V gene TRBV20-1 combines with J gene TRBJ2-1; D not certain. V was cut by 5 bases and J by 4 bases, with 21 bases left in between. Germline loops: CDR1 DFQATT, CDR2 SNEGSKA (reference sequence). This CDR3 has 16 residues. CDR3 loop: CSAPFMRQWVYNEQFF. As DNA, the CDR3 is TGCAGTGCTCCGTTTATGAGGCAGTGGGTGTACAATGAGCAGTTCTTC.

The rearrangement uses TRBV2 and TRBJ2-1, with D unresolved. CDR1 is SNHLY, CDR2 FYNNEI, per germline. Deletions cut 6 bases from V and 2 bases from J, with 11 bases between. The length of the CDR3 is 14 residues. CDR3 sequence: CASRPPWAYNEQFF. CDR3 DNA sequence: TGTGCCAGCAGGCCCCCTTGGGCCTACAATGAGCAGTTCTTC.

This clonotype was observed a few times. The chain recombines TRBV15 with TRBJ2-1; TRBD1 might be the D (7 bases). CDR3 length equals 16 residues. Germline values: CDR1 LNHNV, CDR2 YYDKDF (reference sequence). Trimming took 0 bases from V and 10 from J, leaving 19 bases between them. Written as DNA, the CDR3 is TGTGCCACCAGCAGAGAGGGCAGGGGGGTTACGGAGGAGCAGTTCTTC. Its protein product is CATSREGRGVTEEQFF. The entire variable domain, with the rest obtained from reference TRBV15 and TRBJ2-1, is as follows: DAMVIQNPRYQVTQFGKPVTLSCSQTLNHNVMYWYQQKSSQAPKLLFHYYDKDFNNEADTPDNFQSRRPNTSFCFLDIRSPGLGDTAMYLCATSREGRGVTEEQFFGPGTRLTVL.

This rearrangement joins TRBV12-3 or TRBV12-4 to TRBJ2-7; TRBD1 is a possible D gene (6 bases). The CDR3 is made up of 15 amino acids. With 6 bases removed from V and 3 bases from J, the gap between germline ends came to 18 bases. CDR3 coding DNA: TGTGCCAGCAGCAATTTCAGGGGTAGAGGCTACGAGCAGTACTTC. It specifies CASSNFRGRGYEQYF.

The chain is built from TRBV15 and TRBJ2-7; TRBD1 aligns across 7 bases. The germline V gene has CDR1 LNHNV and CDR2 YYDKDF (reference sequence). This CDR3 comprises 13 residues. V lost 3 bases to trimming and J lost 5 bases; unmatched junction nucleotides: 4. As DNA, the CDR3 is TGTGCCACCAGCAGGGATACAGGGGACGAGCAGTACTTC. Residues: CATSRDTGDEQYF. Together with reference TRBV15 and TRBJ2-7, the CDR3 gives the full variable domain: DAMVIQNPRYQVTQFGKPVTLSCSQTLNHNVMYWYQQKSSQAPKLLFHYYDKDFNNEADTPDNFQSRRPNTSFCFLDIRSPGLGDTAMYLCATSRDTGDEQYFGPGTRLTVT.

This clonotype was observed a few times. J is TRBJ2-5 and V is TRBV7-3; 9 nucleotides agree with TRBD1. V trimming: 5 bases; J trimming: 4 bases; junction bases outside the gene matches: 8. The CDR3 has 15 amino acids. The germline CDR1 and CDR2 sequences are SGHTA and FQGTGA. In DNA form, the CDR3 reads TGTGCCAGCAGCCGGAGGGGACAGGGTGGAGAGACCCAGTACTTC. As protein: CASSRRGQGGETQYF.

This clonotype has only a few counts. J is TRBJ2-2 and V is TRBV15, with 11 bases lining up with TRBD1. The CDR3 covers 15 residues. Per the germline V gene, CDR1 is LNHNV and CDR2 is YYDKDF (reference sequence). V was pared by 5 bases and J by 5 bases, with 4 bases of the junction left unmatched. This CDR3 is CATSRTGGSTGELFF. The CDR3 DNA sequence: TGTGCCACCAGCCGGACAGGGGGCTCAACCGGGGAGCTGTTTTTT. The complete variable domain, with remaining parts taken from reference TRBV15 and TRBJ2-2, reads DAMVIQNPRYQVTQFGKPVTLSCSQTLNHNVMYWYQQKSSQAPKLLFHYYDKDFNNEADTPDNFQSRRPNTSFCFLDIRSPGLGDTAMYLCATSRTGGSTGELFFGEGSRLTVL.

Here the CDR3 DNA reads TGTGCCAGCAGCTCCTTCCACCAAGAGACCCAGTACTTC. Translation gives CASSSFHQETQYF. The chain links TRBV7-8 to TRBJ2-5; D is ambiguous. There are 13 residues in the CDR3. V was clipped by 4 bases and J by 0 bases, with 6 bases between them. Germline V gene lookup returns CDR1 SGHVS and CDR2 FQNEAQ.

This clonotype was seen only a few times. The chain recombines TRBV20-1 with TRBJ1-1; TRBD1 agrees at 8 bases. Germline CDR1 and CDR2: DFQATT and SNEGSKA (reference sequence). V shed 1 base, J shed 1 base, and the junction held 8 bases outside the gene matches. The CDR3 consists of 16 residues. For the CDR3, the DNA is TGCAGTGCTAGAGTCCCCCGACAGGGGAAGAACACTGAAGCTTTCTTT. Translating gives CSARVPRQGKNTEAFF.

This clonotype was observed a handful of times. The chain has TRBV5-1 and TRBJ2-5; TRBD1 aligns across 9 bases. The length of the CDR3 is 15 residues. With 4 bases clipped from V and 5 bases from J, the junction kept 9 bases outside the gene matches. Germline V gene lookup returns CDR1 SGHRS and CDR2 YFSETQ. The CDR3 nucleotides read TGCGCCAGCAGCAGCCGACAGGGGGGTTCGGAGACCCAGTACTTC. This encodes CASSSRQGGSETQYF. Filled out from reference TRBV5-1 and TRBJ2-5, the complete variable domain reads KAGVTQTPRYLIKTRGQQVTLSCSPISGHRSVSWYQQTPGQGLQFLFEYFSETQRNKGNFPGRFSGRQFSNSRSEMNVSTLELGDSALYLCASSSRQGGSETQYFGPGTRLLVL.

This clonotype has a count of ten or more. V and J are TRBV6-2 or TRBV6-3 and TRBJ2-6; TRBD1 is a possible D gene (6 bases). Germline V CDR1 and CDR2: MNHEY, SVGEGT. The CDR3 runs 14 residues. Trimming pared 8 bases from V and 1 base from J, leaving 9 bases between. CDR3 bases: TGTGCCAGCGCCCAGGGGTCTGGGGCCAACGTCCTGACTTTC. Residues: CASAQGSGANVLTF.

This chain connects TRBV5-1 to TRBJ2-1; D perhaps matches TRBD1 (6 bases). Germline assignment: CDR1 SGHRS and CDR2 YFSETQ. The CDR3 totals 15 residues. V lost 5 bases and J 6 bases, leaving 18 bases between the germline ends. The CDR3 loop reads CASSLIGDRSNEQFF. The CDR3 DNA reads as TGCGCCAGCAGTTTGATAGGCGACAGGAGCAATGAGCAGTTCTTC.

CDR3 region: CASSVTRQETQYF. In DNA, the CDR3 is TGTGCCAGCAGCGTGACTAGACAAGAGACCCAGTACTTC. The chain is built from TRBV7-8 and TRBJ2-5; maybe TRBD2 (6 bases). The CDR3 has 13 amino acids. V was trimmed by 5 bases and J by 2 bases, leaving 9 bases between them. Germline V gene lookup returns CDR1 SGHVS and CDR2 FQNEAQ.

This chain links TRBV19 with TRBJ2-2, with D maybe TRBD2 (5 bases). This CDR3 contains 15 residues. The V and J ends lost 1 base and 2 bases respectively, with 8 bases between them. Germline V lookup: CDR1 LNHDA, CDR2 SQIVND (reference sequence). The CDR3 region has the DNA TGTGCCAGTAGTATAGTTCCTAGCAACACCGGGGAGCTGTTTTTT. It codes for CASSIVPSNTGELFF.

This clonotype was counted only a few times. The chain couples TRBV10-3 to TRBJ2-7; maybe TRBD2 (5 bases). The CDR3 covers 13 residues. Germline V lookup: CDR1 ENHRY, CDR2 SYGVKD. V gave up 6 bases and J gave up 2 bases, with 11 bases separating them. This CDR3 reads CAISGSGAYEQYF. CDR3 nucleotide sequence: TGTGCCATCAGCGGTTCCGGGGCCTACGAGCAGTACTTC.

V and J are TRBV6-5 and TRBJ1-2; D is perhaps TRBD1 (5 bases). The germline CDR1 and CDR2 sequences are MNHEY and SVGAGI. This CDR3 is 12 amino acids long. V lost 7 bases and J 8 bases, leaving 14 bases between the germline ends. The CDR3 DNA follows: TGTGCCAGCACCACGCAGGGTGGCGGCTACACCTTC. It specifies CASTTQGGGYTF.

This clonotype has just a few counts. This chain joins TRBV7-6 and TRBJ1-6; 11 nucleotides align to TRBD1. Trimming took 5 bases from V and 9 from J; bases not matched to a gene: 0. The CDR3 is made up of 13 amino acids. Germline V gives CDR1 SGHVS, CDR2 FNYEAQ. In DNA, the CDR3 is TGTGCCAGCAGCGGGACAGGGGGTTCACCCCTCCACTTT. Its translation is CASSGTGGSPLHF. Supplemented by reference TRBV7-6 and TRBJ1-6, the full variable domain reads GAGVSQSPRYKVTKRGQDVALRCDPISGHVSLYWYRQALGQGPEFLTYFNYEAQQDKSGLPNDRFSAERPEGSISTLTIQRTEQRDSAMYRCASSGTGGSPLHFGNGTRLTVT.

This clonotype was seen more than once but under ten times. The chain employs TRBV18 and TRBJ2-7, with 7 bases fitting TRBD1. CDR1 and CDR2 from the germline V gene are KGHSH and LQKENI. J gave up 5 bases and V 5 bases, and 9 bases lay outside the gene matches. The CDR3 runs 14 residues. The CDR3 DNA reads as TGTGCCAGCTCATTCGGACAGGCCTTGAACGAGCAGTACTTC. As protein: CASSFGQALNEQYF.

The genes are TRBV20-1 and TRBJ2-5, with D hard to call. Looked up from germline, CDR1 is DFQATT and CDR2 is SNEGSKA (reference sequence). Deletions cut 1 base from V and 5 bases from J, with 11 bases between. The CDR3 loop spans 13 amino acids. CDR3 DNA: TGCAGTGCTAGAGGACACATGCAGGAGACCCAGTACTTC. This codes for CSARGHMQETQYF.

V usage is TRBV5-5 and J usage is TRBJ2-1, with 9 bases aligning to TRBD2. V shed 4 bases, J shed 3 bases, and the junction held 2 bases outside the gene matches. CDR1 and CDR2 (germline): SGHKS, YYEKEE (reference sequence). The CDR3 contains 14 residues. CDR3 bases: TGTGCCAGCAGCGAGACTAGCGGCTACAATGAGCAGTTCTTC. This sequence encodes CASSETSGYNEQFF.

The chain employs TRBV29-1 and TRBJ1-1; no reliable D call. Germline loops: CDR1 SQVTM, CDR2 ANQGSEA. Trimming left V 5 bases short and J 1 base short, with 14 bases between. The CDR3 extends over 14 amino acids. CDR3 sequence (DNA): TGCAGCGTTAGTCCCCTTAGGGCGAACACTGAAGCTTTCTTT. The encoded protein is CSVSPLRANTEAFF.